The 13 T cell receptor beta chains below come from one sample, sequenced in a study of T cells in narcolepsy. Sequencing used immunoSEQ multiplex PCR; TCRdb keeps in-frame clones, though not all of them. The data hold about 27,000 clones, with around 82% observed a single time. Material: CD45RA- memory CD4+ T cells from PBMCs. Every receptor here comes from a human donor with narcolepsy.

This chain uses TRBV15 with TRBJ1-5; 7 bases agree with TRBD1. This CDR3 is built from 16 residues. V was pared by 0 bases and J by 3 bases, with 5 bases of the junction left unmatched. The germline CDR1 and CDR2 sequences are LNHNV and YYDKDF (reference sequence). CDR3 sequence (DNA): TGTGCCACCAGCAGAGATGAGGGGGCGCACAATCAGCCCCAGCATTTT. Translating it yields CATSRDEGAHNQPQHF.

The chain carries TRBV11-3 and TRBJ1-3; D may be TRBD1 (6 bases). Trimming removed 0 bases at V and 0 bases at J, with 18 bases between. The V gene's germline CDR1 is SGHNT and CDR2 YENEEA. This CDR3 comprises 19 residues. The CDR3 sequence is CASSLEKLTGFFSGNTIYF. The CDR3 nucleotides read TGTGCCAGCAGCTTAGAGAAATTGACAGGATTTTTCTCTGGAAACACCATATATTTT. The full variable domain, its missing parts supplied by reference TRBV11-3 and TRBJ1-3, is EAGVVQSPRYKIIEKKQPVAFWCNPISGHNTLYWYLQNLGQGPELLIRYENEEAVDDSQLPKDRFSAERLKGVDSTLKIQPAELGDSAVYLCASSLEKLTGFFSGNTIYFGEGSWLTVV.

V is TRBV7-2 and J is TRBJ2-3, with D perhaps matching TRBD2 (6 bases). The CDR3 consists of 16 residues. The germline gives CDR1 SGHTA, CDR2 FQGNSA. Deletions cut 5 bases from V and 4 bases from J, with 19 bases between. CDR3 amino acids: CASSPGGLGESDTQYF. The DNA for the CDR3 is TGTGCCAGCAGCCCCGGGGGACTGGGGGAGTCAGATACGCAGTATTTT.

This clone was seen only a few times. The rearrangement uses TRBV19 and TRBJ1-3; D gene uncertain. This CDR3 is 13 amino acids long. In germline, CDR1 is LNHDA, CDR2 SQIVND (reference sequence). Trimming pared 7 bases from V and 4 bases from J, leaving 11 bases between. The CDR3 reads CASKPLPGNTIYF. As DNA, the CDR3 is TGTGCCAGTAAACCCTTACCCGGAAACACCATATATTTT.

This chain links TRBV18 with TRBJ1-3; D is perhaps TRBD1 (5 bases). Germline loops: CDR1 KGHSH, CDR2 LQKENI. This CDR3 region has 15 residues. V was pared by 3 bases and J by 4 bases, with 13 bases between. The CDR3, as DNA: TGTGCCAGCTCACCCCAGGGTGGTAAAGGAAACACCATATATTTT. This codes for CASSPQGGKGNTIYF.

This clone was picked up a small number of times. This chain uses TRBV28 with TRBJ1-4; 10 nucleotides match TRBD1. Germline V lookup: CDR1 MDHEN, CDR2 SYDVKM. This CDR3 has 15 residues. V lost 5 bases, J lost 8 bases, and 8 bases stayed unmatched. The CDR3 sequence: CASSPQTGGAEKLFF. The CDR3 coding sequence is TGTGCCAGCAGTCCCCAGACAGGGGGCGCGGAAAAACTGTTTTTT.

This chain connects TRBV29-1 to TRBJ2-5, with unresolved D. From germline, CDR1 is SQVTM and CDR2 ANQGSEA. The V and J ends lost 6 bases and 0 bases respectively, with 8 bases between them. This CDR3 has 12 residues. Here the CDR3 DNA reads TGCAGCGTGAAGCGCAACCAAGAGACCCAGTACTTC. It is translated as CSVKRNQETQYF.

The chain has TRBV6-6 and TRBJ1-1, with D uncertain. Trimming cost V 2 bases and J 1 base, with 11 bases left between them. The CDR3 runs to 15 residues. Germline-derived CDR1 and CDR2 are MNHNY and SVGAGI (reference sequence). CDR3 amino acids: CASSYGTYENTEAFF. In DNA form, the CDR3 reads TGTGCCAGCAGTTACGGAACATACGAGAACACTGAAGCTTTCTTT.

The gene calls are TRBV6-6 and TRBJ2-1; TRBD2 aligns across 8 bases. V trimming: 5 bases; J trimming: 0 bases; junction bases outside the gene matches: 6. This CDR3 region has 16 residues. In germline, CDR1 is MNHNY, CDR2 SVGAGI (reference sequence). This chain's CDR3 is CASSPPGGSSYNEQFF. The CDR3 DNA sequence: TGTGCCAGCAGTCCCCCGGGGGGGAGCTCCTACAATGAGCAGTTCTTC.

The genes are TRBV11-2 and TRBJ2-5; D not resolved. Trimming stripped 1 base from V and 0 bases from J, with 3 bases between. Germline loops: CDR1 SGHAT, CDR2 FQNNGV. The CDR3 has 13 residues. This CDR3 reads CASSLANQETQYF. The CDR3 coding sequence is TGTGCCAGCAGCTTAGCTAACCAAGAGACCCAGTACTTC.

Comment on this clone: This same CDR3 is encoded by further DNA sequences in the sample. This chain uses TRBV30 with TRBJ1-6, with D perhaps matching TRBD1 (5 bases). This CDR3 spans 15 amino acids. In germline, CDR1 is GTSNPN, CDR2 SVGIG (reference sequence). V was cut by 0 bases and J by 4 bases, with 10 bases left in between. The CDR3 nucleotides are TGTGCCTGGAGTGTAGACAGTGGGTATAATTCACCCCTCCACTTT. Its translation is CAWSVDSGYNSPLHF.

There are a few counts of this clone. The chain carries TRBV11-2 and TRBJ1-3; a weak D match, TRBD1 (6 bases). V was pared by 1 base and J by 3 bases, with 10 bases between. The CDR3 loop spans 15 amino acids. Germline V gives CDR1 SGHAT, CDR2 FQNNGV. CDR3 nucleotides: TGTGCCAGCAGCTTAGCAGGGGTCGGTGGAAACACCATATATTTT. It specifies CASSLAGVGGNTIYF. Combining the CDR3 with reference TRBV11-2 and TRBJ1-3 gives the whole variable domain EAGVAQSPRYKIIEKRQSVAFWCNPISGHATLYWYQQILGQGPKLLIQFQNNGVVDDSQLPKDRFSAERLKGVDSTLKIQPAKLEDSAVYLCASSLAGVGGNTIYFGEGSWLTVV.

V usage is TRBV19 and J usage is TRBJ1-2; D gene unclear. CDR1 and CDR2 (germline): LNHDA, SQIVND (reference sequence). CDR3 length equals 14 residues. The germline V and J ends were trimmed by 2 bases and 4 bases, with 11 bases remaining between them. The CDR3 loop reads CASSISGLAYGYTF. Here the CDR3 DNA reads TGTGCCAGTAGTATAAGTGGGTTGGCCTATGGCTACACCTTC. Drawing the rest from reference TRBV19 and TRBJ1-2, the complete variable domain is DGGITQSPKYLFRKEGQNVTLSCEQNLNHDAMYWYRQDPGQGLRLIYYSQIVNDFQKGDIAEGYSVSREKKESFPLTVTSAQKNPTAFYLCASSISGLAYGYTFGSGTRLTVV.